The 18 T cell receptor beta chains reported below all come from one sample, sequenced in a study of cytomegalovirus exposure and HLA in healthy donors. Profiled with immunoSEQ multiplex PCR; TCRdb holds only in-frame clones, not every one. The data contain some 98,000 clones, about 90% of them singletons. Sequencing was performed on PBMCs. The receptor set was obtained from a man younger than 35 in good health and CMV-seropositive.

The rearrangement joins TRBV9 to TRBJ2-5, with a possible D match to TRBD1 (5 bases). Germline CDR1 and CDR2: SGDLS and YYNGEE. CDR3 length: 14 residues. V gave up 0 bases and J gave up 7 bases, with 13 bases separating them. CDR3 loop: CASSVEAGLGTQYF. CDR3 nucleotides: TGTGCCAGCAGCGTAGAGGCAGGGTTGGGGACCCAGTACTTC.

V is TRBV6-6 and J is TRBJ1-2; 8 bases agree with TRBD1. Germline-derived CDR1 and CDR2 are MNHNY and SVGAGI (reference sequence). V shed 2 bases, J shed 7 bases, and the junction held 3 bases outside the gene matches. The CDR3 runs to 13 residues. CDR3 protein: CASSYGTGAGYTF. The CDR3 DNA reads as TGTGCCAGCAGTTACGGGACAGGTGCTGGCTACACCTTC.

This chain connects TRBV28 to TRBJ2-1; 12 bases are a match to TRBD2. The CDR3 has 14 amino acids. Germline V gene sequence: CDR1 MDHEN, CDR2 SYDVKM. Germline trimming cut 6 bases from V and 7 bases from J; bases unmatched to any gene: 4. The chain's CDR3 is CASSSGLAGNEQFF. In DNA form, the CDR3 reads TGTGCCAGCAGCTCCGGACTAGCGGGGAATGAGCAGTTCTTC.

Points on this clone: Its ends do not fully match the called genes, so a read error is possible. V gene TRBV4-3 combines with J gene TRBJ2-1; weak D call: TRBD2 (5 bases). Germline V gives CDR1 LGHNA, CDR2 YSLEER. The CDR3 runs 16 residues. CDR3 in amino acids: CASSQDRDPTYSEQFF. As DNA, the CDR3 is TGCGCCAGCAGCCAAGATCGGGATCCGACGTACAGTGAGCAGTTCTTC.

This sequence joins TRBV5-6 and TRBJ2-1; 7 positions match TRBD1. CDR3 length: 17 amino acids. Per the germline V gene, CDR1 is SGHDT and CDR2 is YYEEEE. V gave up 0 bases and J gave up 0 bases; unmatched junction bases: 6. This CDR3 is CASSLGGQILSYNEQFF. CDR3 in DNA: TGTGCCAGCAGCTTGGGGGGACAGATCCTCTCCTACAATGAGCAGTTCTTC.

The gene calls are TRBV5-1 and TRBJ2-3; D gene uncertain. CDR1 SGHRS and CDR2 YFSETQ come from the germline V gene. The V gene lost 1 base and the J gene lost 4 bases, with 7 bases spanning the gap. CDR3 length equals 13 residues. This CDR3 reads CASSLNPADTQYF. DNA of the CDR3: TGCGCCAGCAGCTTGAATCCAGCAGATACGCAGTATTTT.

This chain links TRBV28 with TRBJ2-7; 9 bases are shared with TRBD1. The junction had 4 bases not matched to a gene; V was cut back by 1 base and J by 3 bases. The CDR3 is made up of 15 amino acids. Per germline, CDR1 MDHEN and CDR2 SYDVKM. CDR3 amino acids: CASSLSGTGNYEQYF. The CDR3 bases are TGTGCCAGCAGTTTATCCGGGACAGGGAACTACGAGCAGTACTTC.

This chain's CDR3 is CASSLGQGNNEQFF. The CDR3 nucleotides read TGTGCCAGCAGCCTTGGACAGGGGAACAATGAGCAGTTCTTC. This chain uses TRBV7-3 with TRBJ2-1, with 9 bases lining up with TRBD1. V shed 5 bases and J 5 bases; nucleotides not matched to a gene: 4. Germline values: CDR1 SGHTA, CDR2 FQGTGA. The CDR3 runs to 14 residues.

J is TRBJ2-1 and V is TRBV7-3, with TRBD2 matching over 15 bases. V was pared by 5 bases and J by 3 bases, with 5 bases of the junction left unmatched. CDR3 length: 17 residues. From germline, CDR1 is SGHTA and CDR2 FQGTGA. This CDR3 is CASSAGLAGGLYNEQFF. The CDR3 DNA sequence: TGTGCCAGCAGCGCCGGACTAGCGGGAGGGCTCTACAATGAGCAGTTCTTC.

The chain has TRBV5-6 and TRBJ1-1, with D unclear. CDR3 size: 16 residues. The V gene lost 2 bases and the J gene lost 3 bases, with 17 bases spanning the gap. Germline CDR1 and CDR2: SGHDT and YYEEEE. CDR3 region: CASSFSRWAYHTEAFF. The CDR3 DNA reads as TGTGCCAGCAGCTTTTCCCGATGGGCTTACCACACTGAAGCTTTCTTT.

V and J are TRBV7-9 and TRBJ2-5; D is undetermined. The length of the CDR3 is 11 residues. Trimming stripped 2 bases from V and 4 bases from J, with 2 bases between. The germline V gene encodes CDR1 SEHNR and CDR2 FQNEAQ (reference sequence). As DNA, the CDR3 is TGTGCCAGCAGCTTACTAGAGACCCAGTACTTC. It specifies CASSLLETQYF.

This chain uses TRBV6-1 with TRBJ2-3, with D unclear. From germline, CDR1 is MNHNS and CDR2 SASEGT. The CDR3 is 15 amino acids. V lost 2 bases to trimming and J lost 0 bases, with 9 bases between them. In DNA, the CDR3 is TGTGCCAGCAGTGAATGGTTCAGTAGCACAGATACGCAGTATTTT. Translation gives CASSEWFSSTDTQYF.

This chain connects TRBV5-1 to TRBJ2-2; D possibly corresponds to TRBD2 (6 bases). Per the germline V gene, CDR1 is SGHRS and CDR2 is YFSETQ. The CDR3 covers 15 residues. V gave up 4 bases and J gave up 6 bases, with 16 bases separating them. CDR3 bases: TGCGCCAGCAGCGACGGGACTTGGGGGTCCGGGGAGCTGTTTTTT. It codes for CASSDGTWGSGELFF.

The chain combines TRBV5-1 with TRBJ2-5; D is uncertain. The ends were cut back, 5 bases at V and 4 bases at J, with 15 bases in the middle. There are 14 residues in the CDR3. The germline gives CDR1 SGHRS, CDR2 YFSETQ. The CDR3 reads CASRTQAVAETQYF. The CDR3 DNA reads TGCGCCAGCAGAACGCAGGCAGTGGCAGAGACCCAGTACTTC.

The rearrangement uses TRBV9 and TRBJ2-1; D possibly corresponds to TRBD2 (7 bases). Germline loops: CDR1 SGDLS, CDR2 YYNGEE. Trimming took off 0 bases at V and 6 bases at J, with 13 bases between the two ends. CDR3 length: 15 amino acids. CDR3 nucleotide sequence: TGTGCCAGCAGCGTAGGGGGGGGGCCTCGCAATGAGCAGTTCTTC. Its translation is CASSVGGGPRNEQFF. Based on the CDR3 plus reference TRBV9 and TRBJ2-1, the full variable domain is DSGVTQTPKHLITATGQRVTLRCSPRSGDLSVYWYQQSLDQGLQFLIQYYNGEERAKGNILERFSAQQFPDLHSELNLSSLELGDSALYFCASSVGGGPRNEQFFGPGTRLTVL.

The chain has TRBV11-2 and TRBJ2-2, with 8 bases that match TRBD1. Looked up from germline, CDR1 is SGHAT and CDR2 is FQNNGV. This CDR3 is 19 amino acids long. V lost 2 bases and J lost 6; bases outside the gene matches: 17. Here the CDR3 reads CASSLRGPAGGSRPGELFF. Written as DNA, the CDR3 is TGTGCCAGCAGCTTAAGGGGTCCGGCAGGGGGCTCTCGGCCCGGGGAGCTGTTTTTT.

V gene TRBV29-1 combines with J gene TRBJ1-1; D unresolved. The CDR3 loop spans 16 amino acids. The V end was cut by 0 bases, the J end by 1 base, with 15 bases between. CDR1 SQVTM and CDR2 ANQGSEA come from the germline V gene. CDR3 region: CSVEDIQFITNTEAFF. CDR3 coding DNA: TGCAGCGTTGAAGACATACAGTTTATAACGAACACTGAAGCTTTCTTT.

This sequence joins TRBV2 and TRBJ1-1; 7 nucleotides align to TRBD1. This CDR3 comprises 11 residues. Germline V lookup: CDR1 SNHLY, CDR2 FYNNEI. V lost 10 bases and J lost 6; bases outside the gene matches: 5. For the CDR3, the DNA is TGTGCCATACAGGGGAGCGCTGAAGCTTTCTTT. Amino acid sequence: CAIQGSAEAFF.